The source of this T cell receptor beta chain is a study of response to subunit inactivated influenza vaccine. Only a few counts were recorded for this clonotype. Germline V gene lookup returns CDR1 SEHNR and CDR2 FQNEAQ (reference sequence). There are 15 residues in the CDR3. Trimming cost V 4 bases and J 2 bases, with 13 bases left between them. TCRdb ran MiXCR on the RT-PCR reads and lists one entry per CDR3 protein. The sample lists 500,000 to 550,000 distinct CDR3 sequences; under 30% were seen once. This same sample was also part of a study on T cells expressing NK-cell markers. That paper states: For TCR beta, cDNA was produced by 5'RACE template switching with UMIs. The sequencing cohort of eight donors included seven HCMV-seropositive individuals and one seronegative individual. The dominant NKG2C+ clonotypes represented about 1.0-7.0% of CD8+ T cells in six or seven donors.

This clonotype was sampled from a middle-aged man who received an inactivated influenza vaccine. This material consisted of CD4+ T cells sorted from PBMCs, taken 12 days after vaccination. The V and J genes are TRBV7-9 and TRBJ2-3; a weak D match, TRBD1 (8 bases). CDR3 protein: CASSSDRDYTDTQYF. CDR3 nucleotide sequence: TGTGCCAGCAGCTCGGACAGGGACTACACAGATACGCAGTATTTT.